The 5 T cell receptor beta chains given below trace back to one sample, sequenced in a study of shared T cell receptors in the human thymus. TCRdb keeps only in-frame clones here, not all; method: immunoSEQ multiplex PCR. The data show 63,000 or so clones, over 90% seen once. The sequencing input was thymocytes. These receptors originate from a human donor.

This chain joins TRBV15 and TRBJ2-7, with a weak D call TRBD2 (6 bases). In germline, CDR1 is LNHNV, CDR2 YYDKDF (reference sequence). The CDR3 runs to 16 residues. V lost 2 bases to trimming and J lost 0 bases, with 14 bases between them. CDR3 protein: CATSRRAGLHSYEQYF. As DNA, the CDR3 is TGTGCCACCAGCAGACGGGCGGGACTCCACTCCTACGAGCAGTACTTC. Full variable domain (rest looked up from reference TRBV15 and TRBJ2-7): DAMVIQNPRYQVTQFGKPVTLSCSQTLNHNVMYWYQQKSSQAPKLLFHYYDKDFNNEADTPDNFQSRRPNTSFCFLDIRSPGLGDTAMYLCATSRRAGLHSYEQYFGPGTRLTVT.

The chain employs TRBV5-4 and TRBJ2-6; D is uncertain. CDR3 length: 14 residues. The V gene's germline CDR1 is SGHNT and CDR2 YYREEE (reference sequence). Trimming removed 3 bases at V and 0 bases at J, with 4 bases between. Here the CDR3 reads CASSSSSGANVLTF. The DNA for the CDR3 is TGTGCCAGCAGCTCCAGCTCTGGGGCCAACGTCCTGACTTTC.

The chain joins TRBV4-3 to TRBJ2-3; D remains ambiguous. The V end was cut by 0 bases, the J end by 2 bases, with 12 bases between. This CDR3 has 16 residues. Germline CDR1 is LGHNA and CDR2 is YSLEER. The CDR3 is CASSQDWVDNTDTQYF. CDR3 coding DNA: TGCGCCAGCAGCCAAGATTGGGTCGACAACACAGATACGCAGTATTTT.

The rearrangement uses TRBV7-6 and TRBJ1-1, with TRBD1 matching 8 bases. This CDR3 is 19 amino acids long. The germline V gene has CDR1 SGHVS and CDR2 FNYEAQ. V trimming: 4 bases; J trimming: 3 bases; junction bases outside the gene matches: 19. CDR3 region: CASSSRTGTGASRDTEAFF. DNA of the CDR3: TGTGCCAGCAGCTCACGCACCGGGACAGGAGCCTCAAGGGACACTGAAGCTTTCTTT.

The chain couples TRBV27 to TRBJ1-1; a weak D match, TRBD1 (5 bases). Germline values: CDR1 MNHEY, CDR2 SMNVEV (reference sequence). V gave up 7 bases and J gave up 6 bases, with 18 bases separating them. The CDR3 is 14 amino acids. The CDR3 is CASTAGQEMAEAFF. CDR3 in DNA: TGTGCCAGCACCGCCGGACAAGAAATGGCTGAAGCTTTCTTT.